What follows is one TCR beta chain and its context. The protocol was immunoSEQ multiplex PCR, while the TCRdb copy is restricted to in-frame clones and leaves out a portion. There are about 230,000 clones in the sample; nearly 90% occur only once, and roughly 4% lies in the top ten. The data derive from a study of blood T cell repertoires in COVID-19. Study as a whole: The analysed material was cDNA or gDNA that came from T cells, B-cell-depleted T cells, or PBMCs.

Germline V gene lookup returns CDR1 LNHDA and CDR2 SQIVND (reference sequence). The V segment lost 6 bases and the J segment 1 base; nucleotides outside the gene matches: 13. This CDR3 spans 19 amino acids. The TCR comes from a woman in her 30s with acute COVID-19. The specimen sequenced was PBMCs or T cells enriched from blood (not recorded which). The genes are TRBV19 and TRBJ2-6, with 9 bases identical to TRBD1. CDR3 sequence reads: CASRLDRGYLSSGANVLTF. For the CDR3, the DNA is TGTGCCAGTAGGCTGGACAGGGGTTATCTAAGTTCTGGGGCCAACGTCCTGACTTTC.